The rows below give T cell receptor beta chains drawn from one sample of a study of tumor T cells in aggressive B-cell lymphoma. The table came from immunoSEQ multiplex PCR; TCRdb's copy has only in-frame clones and leaves some out. The sample consists of 900 to 1,000 clones, over 75% of them appearing once. The sequenced sample was tumor tissue. The source of these receptors is an adult with diffuse large B cell lymphoma. CDR3s include the opening cysteine and the closing phenylalanine or tryptophan. Each record gives: J gene, clone size, V gene, D gene, CDR3 DNA, CDR3 protein. D genes are given only for firm matches. Only some rows state a clone size, as once, few, many or a class for expanded clones.

TRBJ2-5	NA	TRBV19	NA	TGTGCCAGTAGTATCGATACAACACCGAGGGTGACCCAGTACTTC	CASSIDTTPRVTQYF
TRBJ1-2	NA	TRBV2	NA	TGTGCCAGCAGTGACAGGACAAACTATGGCTACACCTTC	CASSDRTNYGYTF
TRBJ1-3	NA	TRBV18	NA	TGTGCCAGCTCACCCACAGGTCTCTCTGGAAACACCATATATTTT	CASSPTGLSGNTIYF
TRBJ2-7	NA	TRBV7-9	TRBD2	TGTGCCAGCAGCTCTACTAGCGGGAGGCCCGAGCAGTACTTC	CASSSTSGRPEQYF
TRBJ2-5	NA	TRBV11-2	TRBD1	TGTGCCAGCAGCAGGGGGGACAGGGAGGGGGAGACCCAGTACTTC	CASSRGDREGETQYF
TRBJ1-6	NA	TRBV27	TRBD1	TGTGCCAGCAGTGCGCAAGGGACAGGCGACTATAATTCACCCCTCCACTTT	CASSAQGTGDYNSPLHF
TRBJ1-1	NA	TRBV27	NA	TGTGCCAGCAGTTTATCGTTTATTGCGGGCACTGAAGCTTTCTTT	CASSLSFIAGTEAFF
TRBJ1-6	NA	TRBV7-7	NA	TGTGCCAGCAGCAGTGGGCTTAATTCACCCCTCCACTTT	CASSSGLNSPLHF
TRBJ2-7	NA	TRBV7-2	NA	TGTGCCAGCAGCCCAAACTCCTACGAGCAGTACTTC	CASSPNSYEQYF
TRBJ2-2	NA	TRBV6-5	TRBD1	TGTGCCAGCAGTTACCTCGGGACAGTGAACACCGGGGAGCTGTTTTTT	CASSYLGTVNTGELFF
TRBJ1-2	NA	TRBV7-2	NA	TGTGCCAGCAGCTTAGCCGAGGGGGACCTCTATGGCTACACCTTC	CASSLAEGDLYGYTF
TRBJ1-3	NA	TRBV27	TRBD1	TGTGCCAGCAGTTCAACCGGGACAGGGTTTGCTGGAAACACCATATATTTT	CASSSTGTGFAGNTIYF
TRBJ2-7	NA	TRBV5-5	TRBD1	TGTGCCAGCAGCTTGGAGGGGACAGATTCCTACGAGCAGTACTTC	CASSLEGTDSYEQYF
TRBJ1-2	NA	TRBV6-6	TRBD1	TGTGCCAGCAGACAACCGGGACAGGCGACCTATGGCTACACCTTC	CASRQPGQATYGYTF
TRBJ2-7	NA	TRBV19	TRBD1	TGTGCCAGTAGTATGCTTCGGGCTACAGGGGCCGAGCAGTACTTC	CASSMLRATGAEQYF
TRBJ2-1	NA	TRBV6-5	TRBD2	TGTGCCAGCAGTTACGCGGGAGGGAGCTTTGGCGGTGAGCAGTTCTTC	CASSYAGGSFGGEQFF
TRBJ1-4	few	TRBV19	TRBD1	TGTGCCAGTAGCTCCGACAGGGCTGGTGGAGAAAAACTGTTTTTT	CASSSDRAGGEKLFF
TRBJ1-2	NA	TRBV6-1	TRBD1	TGTGCCAGCAGTGAGAGGACAGGGGTAAGAATCTATGGCTACACCTTC	CASSERTGVRIYGYTF
TRBJ1-2	NA	TRBV19	TRBD1	TGTGCCAGTAGTGCCTGGACAGGGAGGTTGGATGGCTACACCTTC	CASSAWTGRLDGYTF
TRBJ1-5	NA	TRBV19	NA	TGTGCCAGTACCGCGGGGAGGGGGAAATTCCCCCAGCATTTT	CASTAGRGKFPQHF
TRBJ2-7	NA	TRBV27	NA	TGTGCCAGCAGTTCGACAGGCTCCTACGAGCAGTACTTC	CASSSTGSYEQYF
TRBJ2-3	NA	TRBV4-3	NA	TGCGCCAGCAGCCAAGATTTATCAGATACGCAGTATTTT	CASSQDLSDTQYF
TRBJ2-3	NA	TRBV7-2	NA	TGTGCCAGCAGCTTAACAAAAGACACAGATACGCAGTATTTT	CASSLTKDTDTQYF
TRBJ2-7	NA	TRBV11-1	TRBD1	TGTGCCAGCAGCGTGACCATTGGGACAGAGGAGCAGTACTTC	CASSVTIGTEEQYF
TRBJ1-5	NA	TRBV5-6	NA	TGTGCCAGCAGCCTCCTAGTCGGAGAACTCAATCAGCCCCAGCATTTT	CASSLLVGELNQPQHF
TRBJ1-2	NA	TRBV4-2	NA	TGTGCCAGCAGCCAAGAAACGGGGAAAGGATATGGCTACACCTTC	CASSQETGKGYGYTF
TRBJ2-7	once	TRBV9	NA	TGTGCCAGCAGCGCGCAGGGGAGCTCCTACGAGCAGTACTTC	CASSAQGSSYEQYF